This TCR beta chain appears in the sequencing data of a study of T-cell memory formation after mild COVID-19 (dated by TCRdb to the early 2020s). A note on the overall study: TCR sequence clusters from the two donors were largely donor specific. In two donors, T-cell clones that expanded and contracted after mild COVID-19 were tracked by sequencing TCRalpha and TCRbeta repertoires over time. The cohort comprised two young, previously healthy adult volunteers, one female and one male.

These reads were obtained on an Illumina NovaSeq 6000. TCRalpha and TCRbeta cDNA libraries were constructed by 5'RACE with constant-segment primers, with sample barcodes and unique molecular identifiers being introduced. Trizol reagent was used to extract RNA from every sample. Library amplification was performed in two PCR steps, and a second sample barcode and Illumina TruSeq adapters were introduced in the second step. The libraries were sequenced on an Illumina NovaSeq using 2 x 150 bp paired-end reads. The original methods were these. The reads were demultiplexed and collapsed into UMI-guided consensus sequences using migec v1.2.7. Using mixcr v2.1.11, UMI consensuses were aligned to TRA and TRB V and J templates and then assembled into clonotypes. A clonotype was counted as expanded or contracted only when both edgeR and NoisET called the clonotype significant, with the noise models trained on biological replicates. For edgeR calls, a false discovery rate-adjusted p below 0.01 and a log2 fold-change threshold of 1 were applied. PCA with hierarchical clustering of max-normalized trajectories of the 1000 most abundant clonotypes was used as exploratory dynamics analysis. The CD4 or CD8 phenotype of responding clones was assigned using the separately sequenced CD4+ and CD8+ repertoires. TCRdb trimmed the raw reads at Q25, called clones with MiXCR and kept productive beta chains. Each CDR3 protein gets just one entry, which takes the most common genes and DNA from the rows behind it. The V and J calls shown here were made by TCRdb, not taken from the authors' results. The sample table holds 300,000 to 400,000 distinct CDR3 sequences, of which around 28% were seen once. The biggest ten clones account for about 13% of the sample.

V loses 6 bases at its end and J loses 5 bases; junction bases beyond the gene matches: 3. The CDR1 and CDR2 encoded by the germline V gene are MNHEY and SVGAGI. There are 14 amino acids in the CDR3, from cysteine to phenylalanine inclusive. Just CDR3 DNA is preserved here, 42 bases in frame from base 1. Worth noting for this clonotype: This clone's antigen is unknown. No much larger clone exists at a distance of one base, and base qualities are not known.

Ficoll-Paque density gradient centrifugation was used to isolate PBMCs. Broader findings and caveats from the paper: Balanced CD4/CD8 phenotypes were observed for clones contracting from day 15 to 85, whereas a bias towards CD4+ was observed for a second wave of clones expanding from day 15 to 37. SARS-CoV-2 specificity of the second-wave clones peaking on day 37 was not confirmed. The study covered only two mild cases, and larger cohorts including severe cases with pre-infection samples were considered necessary. Contracting CD4+ clones were found mainly in CM and EM memory subsets, while CD8+ clones were enriched in EMRA. Some responding clones were found in pre-infection memory, which suggests that pre-existing cross-reactive memory T cells took part in the SARS-CoV-2 response.

The receptor was derived from an adult woman who had mild COVID-19 (a few samples of this study predate the infection). The sample titles of this study are shuffled in the database, so cell type and time point are left out; the donor was told from shared clones. Recombination joined TRBV6-5 with TRBJ2-2; TRBD2 matches 10 bases in the middle. Material: PBMCs or a T cell subset sorted from them (not recorded which). The DNA sequence follows: TGTGCCAGCAGAAGGACTAGCGGAACCGGGGAGCTGTTTTTT. Its protein product is CASRRTSGTGELFF.